This TCR beta chain was captured in a study of T cells in women clearing cervical HPV infection. Turning to the study itself: Case blood was drawn when the lesion was first found; control blood after infection became undetectable. For cases, blood was sampled a median roughly 150 days after lesion detection, interquartile range about 80 to 220 days. Study-level findings and limits: Associations may precede or follow infection; HPV-specific or memory T cells were not isolated. Each sample's T-cell count was unknown, possibly confounding richness.

Germline-derived CDR1 and CDR2 are SGHRS and YFSETQ. V lost 3 bases and J lost 9; bases outside the gene matches: 10. The CDR3 covers 15 residues. In regard to this clone: Its antigen is still unknown. With the read ending 3 residues before the CDR3 end, the germline J gene is used to fill in that end.

The protocol was immunoSEQ multiplex PCR, while the TCRdb copy is restricted to in-frame clones and leaves out a portion. Its listing shows 25,000 to 35,000 clones. The chain uses TRBV5-1 and TRBJ2-1; 9 bases are a match to TRBD1. Sequencing used blood buffy coat. This TCR came from a woman between 18 and 69 years old with a cervical HPV16 infection that either progressed to CIN3+ or cleared (not recorded which). The sequenced part of the CDR3 DNA is TGCGCCAGCAGCTACCCCCGGACAGGGGAGATTGAG. Protein: CASSYPRTGEIE. The whole CDR3 reads CASSYPRTGEIEQFF.